This T cell receptor (beta chain) is drawn from a study of T cell responses to AZD1222 COVID-19 vaccine. Note on this clone: What it recognizes is unknown.

The V gene's germline CDR1 is SGDLS and CDR2 YYNGEE. The CDR3 runs to 16 residues. V lost 4 bases, J lost 3 bases, and 19 bases lay in between. Study findings and constraints: Among the donors, most were white British and more were female, and clonal diversity was possibly underestimated. Vaccine-related CD4 TCRs covered spike, predominating at 160-218 and 743-854.

The data were produced by immunoSEQ multiplex PCR, yet TCRdb's version contains in-frame clones alone and is incomplete. The sample records some 120,000 clones, around 88% being singletons. The rearrangement uses TRBV9 and TRBJ1-1; a possible D gene is TRBD1 (6 bases). The sequence derives from an adult in good health. The starting material was peripheral blood, obtained on day 0 of AZD1222 vaccination. The CDR3 DNA reads as TGTGCCAGCAGCCCTCAGACAGGAGTTCAGGACACTGAAGCTTTCTTT. Its protein product is CASSPQTGVQDTEAFF.